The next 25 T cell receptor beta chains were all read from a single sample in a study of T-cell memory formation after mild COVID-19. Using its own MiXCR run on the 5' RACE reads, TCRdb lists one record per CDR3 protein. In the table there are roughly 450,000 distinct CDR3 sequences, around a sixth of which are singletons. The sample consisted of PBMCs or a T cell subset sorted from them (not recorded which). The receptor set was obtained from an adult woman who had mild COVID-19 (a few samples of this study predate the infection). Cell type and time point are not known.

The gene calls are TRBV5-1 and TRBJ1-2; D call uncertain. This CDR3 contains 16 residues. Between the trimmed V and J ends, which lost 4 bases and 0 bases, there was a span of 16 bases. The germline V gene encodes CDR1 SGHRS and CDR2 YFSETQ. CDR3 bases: TGCGCCAGCAGCCCCGGGGATATTGGCGCTAACTATGGCTACACCTTC. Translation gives CASSPGDIGANYGYTF.

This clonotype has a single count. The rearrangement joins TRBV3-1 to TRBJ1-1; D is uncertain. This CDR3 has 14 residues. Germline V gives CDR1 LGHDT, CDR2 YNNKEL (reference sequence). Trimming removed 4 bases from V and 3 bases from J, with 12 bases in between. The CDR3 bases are TGTGCCAGCAGCCCCCTAGGAGGGTACACTGAAGCTTTCTTT. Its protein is CASSPLGGYTEAFF.

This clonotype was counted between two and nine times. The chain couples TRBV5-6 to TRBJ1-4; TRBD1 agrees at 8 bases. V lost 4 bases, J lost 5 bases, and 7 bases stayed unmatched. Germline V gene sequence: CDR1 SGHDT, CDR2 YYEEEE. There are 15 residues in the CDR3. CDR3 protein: CASSPGQGQNEKLFF. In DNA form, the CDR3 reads TGTGCCAGCAGCCCCGGACAGGGTCAAAATGAAAAACTGTTTTTT.

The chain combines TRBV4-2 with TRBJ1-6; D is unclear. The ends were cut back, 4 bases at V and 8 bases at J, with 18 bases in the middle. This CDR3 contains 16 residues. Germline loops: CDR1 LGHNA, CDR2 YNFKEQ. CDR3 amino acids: CASSLDLFRFDSPLHF. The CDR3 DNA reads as TGTGCCAGCAGCCTGGACTTGTTTCGGTTCGATTCACCCCTCCACTTT.

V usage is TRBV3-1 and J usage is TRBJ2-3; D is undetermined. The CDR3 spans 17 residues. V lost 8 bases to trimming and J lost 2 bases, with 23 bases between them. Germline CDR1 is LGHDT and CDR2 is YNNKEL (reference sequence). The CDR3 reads CASAGASPLMSTDTQYF. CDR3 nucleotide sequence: TGTGCCAGCGCCGGTGCGAGTCCCCTAATGTCCACAGATACGCAGTATTTT.

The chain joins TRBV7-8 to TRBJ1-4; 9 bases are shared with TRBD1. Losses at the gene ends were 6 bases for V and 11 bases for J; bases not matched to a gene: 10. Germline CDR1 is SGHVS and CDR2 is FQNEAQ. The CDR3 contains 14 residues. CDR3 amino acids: CASSSGTGHQKLFF. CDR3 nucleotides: TGTGCCAGCAGTTCCGGGACAGGGCACCAGAAACTGTTTTTT.

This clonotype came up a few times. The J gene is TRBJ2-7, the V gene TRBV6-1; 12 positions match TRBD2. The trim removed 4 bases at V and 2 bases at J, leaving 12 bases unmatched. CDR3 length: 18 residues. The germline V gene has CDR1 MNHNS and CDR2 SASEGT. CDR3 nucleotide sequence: TGTGCCAGCAGTGCTGGGACTAGCGGGCACGTCGATGCCTACGAGCAGTACTTC. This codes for CASSAGTSGHVDAYEQYF.

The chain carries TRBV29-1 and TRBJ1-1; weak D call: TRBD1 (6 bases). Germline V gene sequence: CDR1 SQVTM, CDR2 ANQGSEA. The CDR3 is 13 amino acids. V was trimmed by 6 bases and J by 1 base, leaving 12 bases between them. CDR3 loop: CSVQGNRNTEAFF. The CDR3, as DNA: TGCAGCGTCCAGGGGAATAGGAACACTGAAGCTTTCTTT.

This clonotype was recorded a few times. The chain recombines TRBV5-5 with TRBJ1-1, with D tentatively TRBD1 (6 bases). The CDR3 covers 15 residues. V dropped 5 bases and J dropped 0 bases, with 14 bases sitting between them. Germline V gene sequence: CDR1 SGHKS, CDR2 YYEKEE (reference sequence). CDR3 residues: CASSGIGGLNTEAFF. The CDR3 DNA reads TGTGCCAGCAGTGGTATTGGGGGGCTGAACACTGAAGCTTTCTTT.

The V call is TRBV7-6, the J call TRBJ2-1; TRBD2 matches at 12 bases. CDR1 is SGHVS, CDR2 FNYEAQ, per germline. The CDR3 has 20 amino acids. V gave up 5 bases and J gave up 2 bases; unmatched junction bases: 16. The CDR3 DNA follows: TGTGCCAGCAGCCTCCGGGCAGGGGGACTAGCGGGTGTTACCTACAATGAGCAGTTCTTC. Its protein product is CASSLRAGGLAGVTYNEQFF. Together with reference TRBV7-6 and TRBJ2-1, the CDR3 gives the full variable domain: GAGVSQSPRYKVTKRGQDVALRCDPISGHVSLYWYRQALGQGPEFLTYFNYEAQQDKSGLPNDRFSAERPEGSISTLTIQRTEQRDSAMYRCASSLRAGGLAGVTYNEQFFGPGTRLTVL.

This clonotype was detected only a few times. The CDR3 loop is CASSLAGPLGTQYF. Here the CDR3 DNA reads TGTGCCAGCAGTTTAGCGGGTCCTCTGGGGACCCAGTACTTC. V usage is TRBV12-3 or TRBV12-4 and J usage is TRBJ2-5; D is unresolved. The CDR3 contains 14 residues. V shed 0 bases and J shed 7 bases, with 12 bases lying between them.

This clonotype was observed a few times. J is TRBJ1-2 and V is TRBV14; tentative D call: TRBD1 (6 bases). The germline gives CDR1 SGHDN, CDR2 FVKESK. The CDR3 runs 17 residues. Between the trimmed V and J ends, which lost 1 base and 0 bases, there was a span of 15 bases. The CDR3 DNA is TGTGCCAGCAGCCAAGTAGACGCCCAGGGGCCTAACTATGGCTACACCTTC. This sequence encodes CASSQVDAQGPNYGYTF.

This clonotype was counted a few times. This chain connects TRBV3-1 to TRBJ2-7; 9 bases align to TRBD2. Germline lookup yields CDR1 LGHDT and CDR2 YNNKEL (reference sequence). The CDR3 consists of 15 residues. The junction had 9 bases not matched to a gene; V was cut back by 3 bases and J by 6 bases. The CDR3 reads CASSHHLGLAGEQYF. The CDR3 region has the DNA TGTGCCAGCAGCCATCACTTGGGACTAGCAGGCGAGCAGTACTTC.

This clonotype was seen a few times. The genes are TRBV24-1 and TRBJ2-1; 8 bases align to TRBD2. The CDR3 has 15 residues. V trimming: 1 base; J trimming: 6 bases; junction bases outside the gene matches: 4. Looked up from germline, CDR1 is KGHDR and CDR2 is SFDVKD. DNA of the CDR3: TGTGCCACCAGTGATTTAGGGACTAGAGGCAATGAGCAGTTCTTC. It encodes CATSDLGTRGNEQFF.

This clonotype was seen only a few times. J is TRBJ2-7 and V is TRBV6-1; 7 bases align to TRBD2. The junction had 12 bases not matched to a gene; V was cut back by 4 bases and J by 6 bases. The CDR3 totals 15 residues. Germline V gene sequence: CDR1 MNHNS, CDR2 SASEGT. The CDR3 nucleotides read TGTGCCAGCAGTGCCCTTCTAGCGGCCCTCCCCGAGCAGTACTTC. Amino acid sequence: CASSALLAALPEQYF.

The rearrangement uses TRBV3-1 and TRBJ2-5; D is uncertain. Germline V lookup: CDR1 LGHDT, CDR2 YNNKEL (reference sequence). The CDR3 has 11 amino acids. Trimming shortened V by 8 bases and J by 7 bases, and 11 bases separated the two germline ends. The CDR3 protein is CASHNTGTQYF. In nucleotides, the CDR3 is TGTGCCAGCCATAACACGGGGACCCAGTACTTC.

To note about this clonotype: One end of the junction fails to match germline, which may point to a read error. CDR3 in amino acids: CGSRGNTEAFF. The CDR3, as DNA: TGCGGAAGCCGGGGGAACACTGAAGCTTTCTTT. The chain links TRBV6-5 to TRBJ1-1; D is undetermined. Germline V gene sequence: CDR1 MNHEY, CDR2 SVGAGI. The CDR3 runs 11 residues.

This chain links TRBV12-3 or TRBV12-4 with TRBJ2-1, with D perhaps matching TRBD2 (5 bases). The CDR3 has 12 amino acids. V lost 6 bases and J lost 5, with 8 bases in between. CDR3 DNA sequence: TGTGCCAGCAGGAAGGGAGACAATGAGCAGTTCTTC. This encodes CASRKGDNEQFF.

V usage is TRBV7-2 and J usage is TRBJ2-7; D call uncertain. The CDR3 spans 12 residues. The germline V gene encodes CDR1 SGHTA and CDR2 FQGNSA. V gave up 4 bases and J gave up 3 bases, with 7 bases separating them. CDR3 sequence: CASSSIYYEQYF. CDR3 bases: TGTGCCAGCAGCTCGATTTACTACGAGCAGTACTTC.

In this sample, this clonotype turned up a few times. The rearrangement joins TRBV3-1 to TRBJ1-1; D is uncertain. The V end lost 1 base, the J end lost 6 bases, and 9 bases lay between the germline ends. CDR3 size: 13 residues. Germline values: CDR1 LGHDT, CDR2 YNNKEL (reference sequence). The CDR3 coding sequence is TGTGCCAGCAGCCAAGTTAGAGGGTCTGAAGCTTTCTTT. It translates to CASSQVRGSEAFF. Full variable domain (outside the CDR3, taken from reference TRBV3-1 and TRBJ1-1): DTAVSQTPKYLVTQMGNDKSIKCEQNLGHDTMYWYKQDSKKFLKIMFSYNNKELIINETVPNRFSPKSPDKAHLNLHINSLELGDSAVYFCASSQVRGSEAFFGQGTRLTVV.

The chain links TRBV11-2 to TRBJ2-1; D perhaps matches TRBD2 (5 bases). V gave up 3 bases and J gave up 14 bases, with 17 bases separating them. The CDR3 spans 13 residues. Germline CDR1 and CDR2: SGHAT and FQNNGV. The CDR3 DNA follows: TGTGCCAGCAGCTTTACCGCCGCGGACTTGGAGTTCTTC. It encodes CASSFTAADLEFF.

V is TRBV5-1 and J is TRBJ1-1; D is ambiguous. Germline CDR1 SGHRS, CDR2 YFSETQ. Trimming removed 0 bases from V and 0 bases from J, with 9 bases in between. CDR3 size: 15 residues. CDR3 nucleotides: TGCGCCAGCAGCTTGGAGGGCAGAATGAACACTGAAGCTTTCTTT. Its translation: CASSLEGRMNTEAFF.

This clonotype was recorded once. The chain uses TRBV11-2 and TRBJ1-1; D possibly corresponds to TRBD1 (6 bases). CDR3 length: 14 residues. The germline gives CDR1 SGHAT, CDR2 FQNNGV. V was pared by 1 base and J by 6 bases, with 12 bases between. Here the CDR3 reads CASSLATGYPEAFF. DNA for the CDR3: TGTGCCAGCAGCTTAGCCACAGGGTACCCTGAAGCTTTCTTT.

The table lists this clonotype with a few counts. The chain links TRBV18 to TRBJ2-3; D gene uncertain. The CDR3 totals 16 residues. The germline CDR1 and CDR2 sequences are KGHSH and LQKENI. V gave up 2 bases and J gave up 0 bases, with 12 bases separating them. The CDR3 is CASSPGPDSSTDTQYF. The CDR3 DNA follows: TGTGCCAGCTCACCAGGCCCAGACTCAAGCACAGATACGCAGTATTTT.

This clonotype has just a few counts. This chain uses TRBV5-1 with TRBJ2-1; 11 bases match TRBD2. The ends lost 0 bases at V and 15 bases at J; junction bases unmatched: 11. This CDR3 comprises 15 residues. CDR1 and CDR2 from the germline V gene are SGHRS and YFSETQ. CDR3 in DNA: TGCGCCAGCAGCTTGGATGGTAGCGGGGGGGTTACTATGTTCTTC. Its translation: CASSLDGSGGVTMFF.